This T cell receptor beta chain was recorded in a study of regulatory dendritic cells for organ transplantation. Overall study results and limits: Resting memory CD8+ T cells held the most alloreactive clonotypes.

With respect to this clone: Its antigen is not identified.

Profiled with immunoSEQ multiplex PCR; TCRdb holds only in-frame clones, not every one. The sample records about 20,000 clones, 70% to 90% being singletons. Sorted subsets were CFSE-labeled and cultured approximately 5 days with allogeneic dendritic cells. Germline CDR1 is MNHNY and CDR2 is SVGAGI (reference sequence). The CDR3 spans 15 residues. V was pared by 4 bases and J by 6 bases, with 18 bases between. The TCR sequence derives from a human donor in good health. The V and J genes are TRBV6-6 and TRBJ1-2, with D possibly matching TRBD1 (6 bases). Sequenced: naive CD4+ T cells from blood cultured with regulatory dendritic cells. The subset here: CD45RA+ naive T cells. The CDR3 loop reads CASSFPNRAGHGYTF. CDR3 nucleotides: TGTGCCAGCAGTTTCCCTAACAGGGCCGGGCATGGCTACACCTTC.